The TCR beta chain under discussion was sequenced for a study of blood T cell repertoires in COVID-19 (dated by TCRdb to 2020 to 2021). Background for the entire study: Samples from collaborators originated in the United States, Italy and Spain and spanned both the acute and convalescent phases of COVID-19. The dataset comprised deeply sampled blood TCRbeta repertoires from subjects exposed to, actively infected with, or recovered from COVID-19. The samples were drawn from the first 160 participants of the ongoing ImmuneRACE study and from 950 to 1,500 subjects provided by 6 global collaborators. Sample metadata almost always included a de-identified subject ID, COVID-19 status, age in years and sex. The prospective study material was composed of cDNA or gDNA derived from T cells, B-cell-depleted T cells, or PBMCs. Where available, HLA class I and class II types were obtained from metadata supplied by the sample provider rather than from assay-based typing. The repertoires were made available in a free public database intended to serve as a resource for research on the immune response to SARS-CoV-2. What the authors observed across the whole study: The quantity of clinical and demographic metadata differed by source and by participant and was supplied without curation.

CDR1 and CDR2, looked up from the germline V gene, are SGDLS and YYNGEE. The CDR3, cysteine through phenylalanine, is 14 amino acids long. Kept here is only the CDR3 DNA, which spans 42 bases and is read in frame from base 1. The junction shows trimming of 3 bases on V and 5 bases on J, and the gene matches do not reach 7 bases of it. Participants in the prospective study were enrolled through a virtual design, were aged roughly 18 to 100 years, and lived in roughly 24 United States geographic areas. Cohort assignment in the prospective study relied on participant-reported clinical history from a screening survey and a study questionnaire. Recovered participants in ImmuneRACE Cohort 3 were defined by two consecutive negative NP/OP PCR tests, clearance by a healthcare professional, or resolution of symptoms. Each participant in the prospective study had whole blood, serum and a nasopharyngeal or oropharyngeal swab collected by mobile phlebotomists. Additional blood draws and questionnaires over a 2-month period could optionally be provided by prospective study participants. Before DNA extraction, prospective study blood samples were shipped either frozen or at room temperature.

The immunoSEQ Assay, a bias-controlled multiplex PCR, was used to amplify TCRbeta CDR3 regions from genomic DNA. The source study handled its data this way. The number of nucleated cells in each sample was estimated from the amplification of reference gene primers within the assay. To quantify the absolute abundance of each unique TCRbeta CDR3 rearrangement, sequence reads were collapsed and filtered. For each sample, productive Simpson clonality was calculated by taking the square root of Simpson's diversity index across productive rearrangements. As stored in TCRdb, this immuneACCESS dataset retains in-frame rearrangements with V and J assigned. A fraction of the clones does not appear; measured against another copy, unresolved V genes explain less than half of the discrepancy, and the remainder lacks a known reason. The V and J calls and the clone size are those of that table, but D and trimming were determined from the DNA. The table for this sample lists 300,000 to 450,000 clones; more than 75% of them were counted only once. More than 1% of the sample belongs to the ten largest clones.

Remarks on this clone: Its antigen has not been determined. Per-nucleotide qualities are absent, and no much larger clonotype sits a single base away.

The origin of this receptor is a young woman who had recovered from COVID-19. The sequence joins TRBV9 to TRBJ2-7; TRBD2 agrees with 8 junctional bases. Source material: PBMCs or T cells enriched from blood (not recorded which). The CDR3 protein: CASSGGAGGDEQYF. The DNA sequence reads TGTGCCAGCAGCGGCGGTGCGGGGGGCGACGAGCAGTACTTC.